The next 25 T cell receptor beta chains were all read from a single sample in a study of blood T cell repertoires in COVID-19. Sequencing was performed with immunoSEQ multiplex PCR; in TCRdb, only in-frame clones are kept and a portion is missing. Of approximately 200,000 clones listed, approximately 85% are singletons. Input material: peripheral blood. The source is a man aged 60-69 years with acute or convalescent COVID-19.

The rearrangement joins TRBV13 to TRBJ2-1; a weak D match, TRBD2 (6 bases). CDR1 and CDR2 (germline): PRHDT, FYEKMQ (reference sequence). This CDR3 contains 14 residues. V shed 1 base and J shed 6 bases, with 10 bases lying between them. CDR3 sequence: CASSLEGLPNEQFF. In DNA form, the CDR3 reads TGTGCCAGCAGCTTAGAGGGACTCCCCAATGAGCAGTTCTTC.

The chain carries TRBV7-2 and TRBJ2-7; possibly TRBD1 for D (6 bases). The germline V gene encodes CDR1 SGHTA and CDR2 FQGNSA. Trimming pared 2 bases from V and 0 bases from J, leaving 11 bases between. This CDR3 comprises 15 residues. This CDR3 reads CASSLSRTASYEQYF. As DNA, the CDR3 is TGTGCCAGCAGCTTATCCCGGACAGCCTCCTACGAGCAGTACTTC.

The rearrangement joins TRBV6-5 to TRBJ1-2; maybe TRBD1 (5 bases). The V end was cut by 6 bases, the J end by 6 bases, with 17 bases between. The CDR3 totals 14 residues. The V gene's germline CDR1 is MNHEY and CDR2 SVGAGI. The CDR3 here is CASSRTTANHGYTF. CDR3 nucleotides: TGTGCCAGCAGCCGTACGACAGCAAACCATGGCTACACCTTC.

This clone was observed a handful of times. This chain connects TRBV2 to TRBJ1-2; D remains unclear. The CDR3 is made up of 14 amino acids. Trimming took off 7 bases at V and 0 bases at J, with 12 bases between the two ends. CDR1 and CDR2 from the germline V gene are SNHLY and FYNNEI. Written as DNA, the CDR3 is TGTGCCAGCACCGGAGGCTTACCTAACTATGGCTACACCTTC. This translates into CASTGGLPNYGYTF.

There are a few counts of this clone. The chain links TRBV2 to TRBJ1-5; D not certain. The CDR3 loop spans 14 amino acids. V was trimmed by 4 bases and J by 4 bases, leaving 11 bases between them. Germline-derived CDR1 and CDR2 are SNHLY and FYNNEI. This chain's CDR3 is CASSGYSTNQPQHF. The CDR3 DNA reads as TGTGCCAGCAGTGGGTACAGTACGAATCAGCCCCAGCATTTT.

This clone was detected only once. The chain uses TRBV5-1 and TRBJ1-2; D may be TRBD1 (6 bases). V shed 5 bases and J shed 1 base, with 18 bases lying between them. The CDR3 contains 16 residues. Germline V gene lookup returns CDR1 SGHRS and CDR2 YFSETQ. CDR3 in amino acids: CASREAGGAGNYGYTF. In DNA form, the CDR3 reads TGCGCCAGCAGGGAGGCGGGGGGCGCCGGTAACTATGGCTACACCTTC.

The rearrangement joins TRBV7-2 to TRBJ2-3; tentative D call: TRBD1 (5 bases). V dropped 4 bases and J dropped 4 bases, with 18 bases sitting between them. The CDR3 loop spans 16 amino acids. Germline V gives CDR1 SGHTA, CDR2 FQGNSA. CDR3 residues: CASSSPRRLGADTQYF. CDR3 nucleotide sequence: TGTGCCAGCAGCTCACCGAGACGGTTAGGGGCAGATACGCAGTATTTT.

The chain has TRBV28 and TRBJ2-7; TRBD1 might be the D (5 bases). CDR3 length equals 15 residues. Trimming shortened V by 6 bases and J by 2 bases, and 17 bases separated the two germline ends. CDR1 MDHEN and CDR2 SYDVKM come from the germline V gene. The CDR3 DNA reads TGTGCCAGCAGCCCACAGGCCTACCCAACCTACGAGCAGTACTTC. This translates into CASSPQAYPTYEQYF.

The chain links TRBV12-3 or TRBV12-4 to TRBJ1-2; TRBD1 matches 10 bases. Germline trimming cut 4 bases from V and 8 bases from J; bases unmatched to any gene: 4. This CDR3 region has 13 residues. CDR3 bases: TGTGCCAGCAGTTCCCGGACAGGGGGAGGCTACACCTTC. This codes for CASSSRTGGGYTF.

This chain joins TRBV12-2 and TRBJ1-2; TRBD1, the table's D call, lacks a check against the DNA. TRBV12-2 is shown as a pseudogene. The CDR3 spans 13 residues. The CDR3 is CASRTTHNYGYTF. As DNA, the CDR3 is TGTGCAAGTCGAACAACACATAACTATGGCTACACCTTC.

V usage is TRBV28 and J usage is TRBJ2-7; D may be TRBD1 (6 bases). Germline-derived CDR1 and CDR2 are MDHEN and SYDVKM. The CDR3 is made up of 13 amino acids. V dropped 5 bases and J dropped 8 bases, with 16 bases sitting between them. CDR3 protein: CASSPRRGTQQYF. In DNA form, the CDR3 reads TGTGCCAGCAGTCCCCGAAGGGGGACCCAGCAGTACTTC. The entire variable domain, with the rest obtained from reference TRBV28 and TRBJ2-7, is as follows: DVKVTQSSRYLVKRTGEKVFLECVQDMDHENMFWYRQDPGLGLRLIYFSYDVKMKEKGDIPEGYSVSREKKERFSLILESASTNQTSMYLCASSPRRGTQQYFGPGTRLTVT.

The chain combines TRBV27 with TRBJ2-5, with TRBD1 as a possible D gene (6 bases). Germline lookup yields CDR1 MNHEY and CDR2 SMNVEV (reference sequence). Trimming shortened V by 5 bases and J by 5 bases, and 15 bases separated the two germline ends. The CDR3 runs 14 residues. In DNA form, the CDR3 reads TGTGCCAGCAGTAAGACGGGACATAGGGAGACCCAGTACTTC. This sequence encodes CASSKTGHRETQYF.

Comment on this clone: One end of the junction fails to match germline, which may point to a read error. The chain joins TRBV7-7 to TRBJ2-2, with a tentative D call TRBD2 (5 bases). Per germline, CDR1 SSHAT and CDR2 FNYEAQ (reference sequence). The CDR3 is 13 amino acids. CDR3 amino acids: CASSLGGTGELFF. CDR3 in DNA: TGTGCTAGCAGCTTAGGAGGAACCGGGGAGCTGTTTTTT.

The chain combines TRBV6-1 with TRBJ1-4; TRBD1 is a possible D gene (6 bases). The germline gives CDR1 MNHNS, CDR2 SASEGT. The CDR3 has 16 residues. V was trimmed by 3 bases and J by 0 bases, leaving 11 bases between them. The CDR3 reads CASSDLKGATNEKLFF. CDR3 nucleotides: TGTGCCAGCAGTGACCTCAAGGGGGCAACTAATGAAAAACTGTTTTTT.

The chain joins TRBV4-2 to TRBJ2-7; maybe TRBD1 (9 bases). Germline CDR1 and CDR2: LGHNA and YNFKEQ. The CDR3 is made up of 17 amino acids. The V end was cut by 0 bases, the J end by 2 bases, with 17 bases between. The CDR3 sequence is CASSQDRGGQGTYEQYF. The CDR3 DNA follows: TGTGCCAGCAGCCAAGACCGGGGGGGACAGGGAACCTACGAGCAGTACTTC.

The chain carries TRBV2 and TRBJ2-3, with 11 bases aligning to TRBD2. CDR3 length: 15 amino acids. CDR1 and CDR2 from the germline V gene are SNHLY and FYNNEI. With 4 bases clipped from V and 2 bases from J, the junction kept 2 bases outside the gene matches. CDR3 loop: CASSATSGNTDTQYF. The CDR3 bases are TGTGCCAGCAGTGCGACTAGCGGGAACACAGATACGCAGTATTTT.

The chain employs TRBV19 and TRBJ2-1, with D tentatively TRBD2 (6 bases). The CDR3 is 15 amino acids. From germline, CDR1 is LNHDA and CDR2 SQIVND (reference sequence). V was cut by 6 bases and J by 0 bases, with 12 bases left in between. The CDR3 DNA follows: TGTGCCAGTAGCCGGCGGGAAAGCTCCTACAATGAGCAGTTCTTC. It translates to CASSRRESSYNEQFF.

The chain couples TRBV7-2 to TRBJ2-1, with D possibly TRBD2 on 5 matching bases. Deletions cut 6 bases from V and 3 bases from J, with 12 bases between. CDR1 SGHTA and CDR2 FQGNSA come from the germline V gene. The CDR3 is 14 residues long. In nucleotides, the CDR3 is TGTGCCAGCAGTTTTTCACGGGGCTACAATGAGCAGTTCTTC. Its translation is CASSFSRGYNEQFF.

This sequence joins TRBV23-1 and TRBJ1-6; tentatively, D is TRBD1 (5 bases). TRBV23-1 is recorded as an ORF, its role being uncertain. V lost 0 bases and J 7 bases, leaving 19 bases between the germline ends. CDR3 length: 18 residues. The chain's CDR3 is CASSQSRGGREGNSPLHF. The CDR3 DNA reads TGCGCCAGCAGTCAATCGAGGGGCGGCAGGGAGGGGAATTCACCCCTCCACTTT.

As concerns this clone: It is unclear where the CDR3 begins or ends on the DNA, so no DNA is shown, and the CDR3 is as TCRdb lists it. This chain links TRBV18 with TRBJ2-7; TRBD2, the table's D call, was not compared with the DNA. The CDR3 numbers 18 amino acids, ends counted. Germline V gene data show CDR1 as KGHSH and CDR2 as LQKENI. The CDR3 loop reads CASSPWGQGAGSGSTKYF.

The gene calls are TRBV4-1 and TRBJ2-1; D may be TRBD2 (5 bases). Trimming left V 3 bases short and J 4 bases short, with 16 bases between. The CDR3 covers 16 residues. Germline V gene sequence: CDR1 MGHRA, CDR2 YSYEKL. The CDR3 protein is CASSHAGTREYNEQFF. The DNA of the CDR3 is TGCGCCAGCAGCCACGCTGGTACTAGGGAATACAATGAGCAGTTCTTC.

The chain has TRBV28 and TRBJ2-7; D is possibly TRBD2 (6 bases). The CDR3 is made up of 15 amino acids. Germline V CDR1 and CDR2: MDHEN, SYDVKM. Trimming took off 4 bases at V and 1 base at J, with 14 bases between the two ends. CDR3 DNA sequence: TGTGCCAGCAGTTATGGGGGGAAAGTTTCCTACGAGCAGTACTTC. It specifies CASSYGGKVSYEQYF.

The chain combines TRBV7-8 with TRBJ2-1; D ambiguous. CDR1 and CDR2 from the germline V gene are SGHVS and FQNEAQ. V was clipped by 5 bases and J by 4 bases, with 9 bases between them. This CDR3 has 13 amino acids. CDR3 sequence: CASSPGSYNEQFF. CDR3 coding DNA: TGTGCCAGCAGCCCTGGCTCGTACAATGAGCAGTTCTTC.

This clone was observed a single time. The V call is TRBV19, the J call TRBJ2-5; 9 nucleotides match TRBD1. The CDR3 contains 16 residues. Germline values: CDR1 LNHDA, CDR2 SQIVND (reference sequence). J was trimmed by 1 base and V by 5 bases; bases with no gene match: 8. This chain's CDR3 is CASSAVPGQGQETQYF. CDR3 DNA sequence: TGTGCCAGTAGTGCTGTCCCGGGACAGGGCCAAGAGACCCAGTACTTC.

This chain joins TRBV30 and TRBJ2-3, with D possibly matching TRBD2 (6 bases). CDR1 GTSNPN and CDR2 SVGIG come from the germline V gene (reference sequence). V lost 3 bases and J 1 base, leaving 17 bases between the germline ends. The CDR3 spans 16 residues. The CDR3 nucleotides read TGTGCCTGGAGCGCCGGGACTTTCGATCGCACAGATACGCAGTATTTT. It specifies CAWSAGTFDRTDTQYF.